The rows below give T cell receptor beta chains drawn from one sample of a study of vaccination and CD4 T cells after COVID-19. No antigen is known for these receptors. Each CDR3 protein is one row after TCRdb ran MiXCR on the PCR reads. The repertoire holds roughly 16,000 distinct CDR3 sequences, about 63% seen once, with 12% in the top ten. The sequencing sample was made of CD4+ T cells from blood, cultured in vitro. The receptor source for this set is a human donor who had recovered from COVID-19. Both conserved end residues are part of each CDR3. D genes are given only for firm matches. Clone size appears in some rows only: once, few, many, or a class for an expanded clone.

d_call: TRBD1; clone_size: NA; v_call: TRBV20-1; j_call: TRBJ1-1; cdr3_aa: CSARDRAGGFLANTEAFF; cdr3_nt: TGCAGTGCTAGAGATCGGGCAGGGGGCTTCCTCGCGAACACTGAAGCTTTCTTT
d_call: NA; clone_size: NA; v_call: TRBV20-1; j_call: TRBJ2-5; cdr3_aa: CSATTEIRETQYF; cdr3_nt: TGCAGTGCTACGACAGAGATTAGGGAGACCCAGTACTTC
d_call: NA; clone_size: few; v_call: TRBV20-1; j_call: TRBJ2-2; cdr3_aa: CSARDALKGAGELFF; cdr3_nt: TGCAGTGCTAGAGATGCCCTCAAGGGAGCCGGGGAGCTGTTTTTT
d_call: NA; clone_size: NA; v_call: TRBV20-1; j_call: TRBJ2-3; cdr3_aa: CSAPAPGVGTDTQYF; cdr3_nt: TGCAGTGCCCCCGCCCCAGGGGTAGGCACAGATACGCAGTATTTT
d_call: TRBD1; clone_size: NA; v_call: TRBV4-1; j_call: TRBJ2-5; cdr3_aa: CASSRTGPQETQYF; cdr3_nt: TGCGCCAGCAGCCGGACAGGCCCACAAGAGACCCAGTACTTC
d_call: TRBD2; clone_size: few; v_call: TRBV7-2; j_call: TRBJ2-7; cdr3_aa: CASSLGLAVSYEQYF; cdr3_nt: TGTGCCAGCAGCTTAGGTCTAGCGGTCTCCTACGAGCAGTACTTC
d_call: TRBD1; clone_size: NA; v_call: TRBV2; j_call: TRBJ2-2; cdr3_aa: CATQDRGPGELFF; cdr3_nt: TGTGCCACCCAAGACAGGGGTCCCGGGGAGCTGTTTTTT
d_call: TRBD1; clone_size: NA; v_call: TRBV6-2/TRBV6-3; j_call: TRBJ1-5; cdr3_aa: CASSSTGGNQPQHF; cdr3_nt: TGTGCCAGCAGTTCCACAGGGGGCAATCAGCCCCAGCATTTT
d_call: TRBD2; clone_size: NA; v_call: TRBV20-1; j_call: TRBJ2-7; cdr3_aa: CRAKAGGHYEQYF; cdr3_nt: TGCAGGGCCAAAGCGGGAGGACACTACGAGCAGTACTTC
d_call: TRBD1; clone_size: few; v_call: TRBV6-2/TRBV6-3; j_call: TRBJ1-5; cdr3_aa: CASSGQGSQPQHF; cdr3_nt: TGTGCCAGCAGCGGACAGGGGTCTCAGCCCCAGCATTTT
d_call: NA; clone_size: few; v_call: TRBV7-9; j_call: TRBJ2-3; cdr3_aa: CASSPRIYTDTQYF; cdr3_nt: TGTGCCAGCAGCCCGAGGATCTACACAGATACGCAGTATTTT
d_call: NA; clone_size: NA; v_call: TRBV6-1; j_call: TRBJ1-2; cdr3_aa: CASSPGYGYTF; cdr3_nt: TGTGCCAGCTCACCGGGATATGGCTACACCTTC
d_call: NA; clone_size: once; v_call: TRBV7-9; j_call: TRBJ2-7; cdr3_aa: CASSPQEGGPQYF; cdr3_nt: TGTGCCAGCAGCCCCCAGGAGGGGGGCCCGCAGTACTTC
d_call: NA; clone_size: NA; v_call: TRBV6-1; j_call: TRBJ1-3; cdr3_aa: CASSEVRSRSGNTIYF; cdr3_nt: TGTGCCAGCAGTGAAGTAAGGAGCCGCTCTGGAAACACCATATATTTT
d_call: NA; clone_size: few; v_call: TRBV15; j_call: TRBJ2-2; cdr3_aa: CATSRDISTGELFF; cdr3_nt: TGTGCCACCAGCAGAGATATAAGCACCGGGGAGCTGTTTTTT
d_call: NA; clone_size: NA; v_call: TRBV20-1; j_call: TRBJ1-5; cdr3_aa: CSARAPGVGYSNQPQHF; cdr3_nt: TGCAGTGCTAGAGCTCCAGGGGTGGGGTATAGCAATCAGCCCCAGCATTTT
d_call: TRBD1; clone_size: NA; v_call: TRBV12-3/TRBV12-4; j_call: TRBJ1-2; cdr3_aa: CASSQGVGYTF; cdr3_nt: TGTGCCAGCAGTCAGGGGGTTGGCTACACCTTC
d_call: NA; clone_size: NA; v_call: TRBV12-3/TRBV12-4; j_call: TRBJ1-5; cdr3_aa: CASRTEQGFNQPQHF; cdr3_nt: TGTGCCAGCAGGACGGAACAGGGCTTCAATCAGCCCCAGCATTTT
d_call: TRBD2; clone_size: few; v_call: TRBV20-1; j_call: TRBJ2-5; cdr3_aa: CSARTSGRRTQYF; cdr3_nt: TGCAGTGCTAGGACTAGCGGGCGGAGGACCCAGTACTTC
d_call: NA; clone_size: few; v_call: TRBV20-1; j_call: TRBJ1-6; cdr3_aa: CSARRRDLNSPLHF; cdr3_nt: TGCAGTGCTAGAAGGCGGGACTTGAATTCACCCCTCCACTTT
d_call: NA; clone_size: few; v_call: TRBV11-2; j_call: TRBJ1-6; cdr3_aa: CASSSQSSYNSPLHF; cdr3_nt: TGTGCCAGCAGCTCCCAGAGCTCCTATAATTCACCCCTCCACTTT
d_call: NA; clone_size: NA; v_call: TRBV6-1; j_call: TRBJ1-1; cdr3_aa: CASSTGQLNTEAFF; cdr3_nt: TGTGCCAGCAGTACCGGACAGTTGAACACTGAAGCTTTCTTT
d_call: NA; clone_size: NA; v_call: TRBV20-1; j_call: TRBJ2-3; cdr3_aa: CSLVRGTDTQYF; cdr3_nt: TGCAGTCTGGTAAGAGGCACAGATACGCAGTATTTT
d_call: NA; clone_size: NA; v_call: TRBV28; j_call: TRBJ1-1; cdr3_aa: CASSFMLGLLQAPDAFF; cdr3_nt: TGTGCCAGCAGTTTTATGCTGGGTCTCTTACAGGCTCCTGATGCTTTCTTT
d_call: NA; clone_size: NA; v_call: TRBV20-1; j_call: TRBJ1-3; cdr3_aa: CSASREGGYSGNTIYF; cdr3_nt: TGCAGTGCTAGCCGAGAAGGCGGCTACTCTGGAAACACCATATATTTT
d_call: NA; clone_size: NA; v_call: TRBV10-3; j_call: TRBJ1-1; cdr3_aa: CAITSVAGYEAFF; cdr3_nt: TGTGCCATCACCTCGGTCGCAGGGTATGAAGCTTTCTTT
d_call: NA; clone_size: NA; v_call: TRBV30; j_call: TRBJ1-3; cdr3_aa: CAWDSGNTIYF; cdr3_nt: TGTGCCTGGGACTCTGGAAACACCATATATTTT
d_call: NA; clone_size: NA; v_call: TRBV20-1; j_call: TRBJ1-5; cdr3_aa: CSASSRVDQPQHF; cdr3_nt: TGCAGTGCTAGTTCGCGGGTAGATCAGCCCCAGCATTTT
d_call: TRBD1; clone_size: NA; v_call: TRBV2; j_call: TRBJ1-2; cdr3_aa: CASTGQGGVRGYTF; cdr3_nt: TGTGCCAGCACCGGACAGGGCGGGGTGCGTGGCTACACCTTC
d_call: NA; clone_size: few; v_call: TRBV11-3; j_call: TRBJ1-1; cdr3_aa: CASSLGRNTEAFF; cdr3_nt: TGTGCCAGCAGCTTAGGCCGGAACACTGAAGCTTTCTTT
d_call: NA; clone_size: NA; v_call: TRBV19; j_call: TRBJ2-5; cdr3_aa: CASSMRRDETQYF; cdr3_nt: TGTGCCAGTAGTATGAGGAGGGATGAGACCCAGTACTTC
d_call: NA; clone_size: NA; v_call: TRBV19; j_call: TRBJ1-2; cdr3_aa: CASSPTRGSNYGYTF; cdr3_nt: TGTGCCAGTAGCCCCACCAGGGGTTCGAACTATGGCTACACCTTC
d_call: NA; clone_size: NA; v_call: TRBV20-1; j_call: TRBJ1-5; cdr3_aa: CSAPTDGSYSNQPQHF; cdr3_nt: TGCAGTGCCCCGACGGACGGCTCCTATAGCAATCAGCCCCAGCATTTT
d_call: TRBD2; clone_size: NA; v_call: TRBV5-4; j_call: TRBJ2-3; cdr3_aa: CASSLGAGGDTQYF; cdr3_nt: TGTGCCAGCAGCTTGGGAGCGGGAGGCGATACGCAGTATTTT
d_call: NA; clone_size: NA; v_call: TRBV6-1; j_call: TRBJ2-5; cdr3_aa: CASRSYGAGQETQYF; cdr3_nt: TGTGCCAGCAGGTCTTACGGGGCAGGCCAAGAGACCCAGTACTTC
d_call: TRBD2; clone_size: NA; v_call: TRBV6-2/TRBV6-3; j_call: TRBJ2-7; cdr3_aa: CASTTGLAQSYEQYF; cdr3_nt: TGTGCCAGCACCACGGGACTAGCACAGTCCTACGAGCAGTACTTC
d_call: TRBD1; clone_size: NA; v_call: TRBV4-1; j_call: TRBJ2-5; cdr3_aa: CASRRGQGGLETQYF; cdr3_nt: TGCGCCAGCAGGCGGGGACAGGGGGGTTTGGAGACCCAGTACTTC
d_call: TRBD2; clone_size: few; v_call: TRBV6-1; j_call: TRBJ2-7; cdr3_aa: CASKTAGPGTYEQYF; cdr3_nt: TGTGCGAGTAAAACAGCGGGACCGGGAACCTACGAGCAGTACTTC
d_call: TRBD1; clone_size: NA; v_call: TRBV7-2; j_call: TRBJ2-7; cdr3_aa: CASLDRQGYSYEQYF; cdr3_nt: TGTGCCAGTTTGGATCGACAGGGCTACTCCTACGAGCAGTACTTC
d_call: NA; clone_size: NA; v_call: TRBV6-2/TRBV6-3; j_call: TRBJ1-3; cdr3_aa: CASSYLGLGSSGNTIYF; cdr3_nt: TGTGCCAGCAGTTACCTCGGGCTCGGCAGCTCTGGAAACACCATATATTTT